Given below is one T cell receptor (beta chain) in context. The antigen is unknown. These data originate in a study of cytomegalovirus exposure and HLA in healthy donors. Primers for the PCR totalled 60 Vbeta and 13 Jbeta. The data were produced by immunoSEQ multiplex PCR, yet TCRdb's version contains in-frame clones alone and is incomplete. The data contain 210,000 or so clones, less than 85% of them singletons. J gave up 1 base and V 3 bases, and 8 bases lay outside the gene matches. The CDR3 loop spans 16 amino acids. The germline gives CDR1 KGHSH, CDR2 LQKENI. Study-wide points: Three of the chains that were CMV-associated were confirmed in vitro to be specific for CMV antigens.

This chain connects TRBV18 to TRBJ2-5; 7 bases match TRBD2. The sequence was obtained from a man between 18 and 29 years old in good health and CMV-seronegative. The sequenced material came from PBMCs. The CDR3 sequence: CASSPGSLASQETQYF. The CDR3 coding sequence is TGTGCCAGCTCACCTGGGTCACTAGCGTCCCAAGAGACCCAGTACTTC. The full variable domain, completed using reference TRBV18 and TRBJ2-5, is NAGVMQNPRHLVRRRGQEARLRCSPMKGHSHVYWYRQLPEEGLKFMVYLQKENIIDESGMPKERFSAEFPKEGPSILRIQQVVRGDSAAYFCASSPGSLASQETQYFGPGTRLLVL.